The rows below give T cell receptor beta chains drawn from one sample of a study of cytomegalovirus exposure and HLA in healthy donors. The data were produced by immunoSEQ multiplex PCR, yet TCRdb's version contains in-frame clones alone and is incomplete. This sample has about 140,000 clones, with approximately 88% found just once. Sequenced input: PBMCs. These receptors came from a woman aged 35 to 49 in good health and CMV-seronegative. Each CDR3 is given with its conserved first and last residue. A D gene is named only where the DNA matches it firmly. Size is stated for part of the rows, as once, few or many counts, or as a class when the clone is expanded.

TRBJ2-7	TRBD2	NA	TRBV6-1	TGTGCCAGCAGTGGGACTAGCGGGAGGGCCTTCCACGAGCAGTACTTC	CASSGTSGRAFHEQYF
TRBJ2-7	TRBD1	NA	TRBV27	TGTGCCAGCAGTCGGGACAGGGCATACGAGCAGTACTTC	CASSRDRAYEQYF
TRBJ2-7	TRBD1	NA	TRBV7-9	TGTGCCAGCAGCGCTGCGGGACAGGGAAAATTCCGGGAGCAGTACTTC	CASSAAGQGKFREQYF
TRBJ2-3	TRBD1	NA	TRBV6-6	TGTGCCAGCACAGGGACAGGGGGCGTAGATACGCAGTATTTT	CASTGTGGVDTQYF
TRBJ2-5	TRBD2	NA	TRBV6-1	TGTGCCAGCAGTGATCGGCTAGCGGGAGCATACCAAGAGACCCAGTACTTC	CASSDRLAGAYQETQYF
TRBJ2-1	NA	NA	TRBV13	TGTGCCAGCAGCACAGAGGGTAGATTCTACAATGAGCAGTTCTTC	CASSTEGRFYNEQFF
TRBJ2-6	TRBD1	NA	TRBV10-1	TGCGCCAGCAGTGACAGGGGGCCTGGGGCCAACGTCCTGACTTTC	CASSDRGPGANVLTF
TRBJ1-1	TRBD1	NA	TRBV7-6	TGTGCCAGCAGCCCTAGGACAGGGTTAAACACTGAAGCTTTCTTT	CASSPRTGLNTEAFF
TRBJ1-2	NA	NA	TRBV7-9	TGTGCCAGCAGCCGGACAGAGAACTATGGCTACACCTTC	CASSRTENYGYTF
TRBJ2-1	NA	NA	TRBV19	TGTGCCAGTAGTATGGGTCCTCGCGGGACCTACAATGAGCAGTTCTTC	CASSMGPRGTYNEQFF
TRBJ2-2	TRBD2	NA	TRBV5-6	TGTGCCAGCAGCTCCCTGGGACTAGCGGGAGGGCCCGGGGAGCTGTTTTTT	CASSSLGLAGGPGELFF
TRBJ2-5	NA	NA	TRBV5-4	TGTGCCAGCAGCCACCGGAGTGGAGAGACCCAGTACTTC	CASSHRSGETQYF
TRBJ2-5	TRBD2	NA	TRBV4-3	TGCGCCAGCAGCCAAGAGAGGCTAGCGGGAGGGCCCCCAGACGAGACCCAGTACTTC	CASSQERLAGGPPDETQYF
TRBJ2-7	NA	NA	TRBV5-4	TGTGCCAGCAGCTTGTGGCAGGGCCATAACGAGCAGTACTTC	CASSLWQGHNEQYF
TRBJ2-2	NA	NA	TRBV7-8	TGTGCCAGCAGCTTATCTCACACCGGGGAGCTGTTTTTT	CASSLSHTGELFF
TRBJ1-5	TRBD1	NA	TRBV6-6	TGTGCCAGCAGCTGGACAGGGGGCAACAATCAGCCCCAGCATTTT	CASSWTGGNNQPQHF
TRBJ1-2	NA	NA	TRBV9	TGTGCCAGCAGCTCAACTTCAGGGGCCTATGGCTACACCTTC	CASSSTSGAYGYTF
TRBJ1-2	TRBD1	NA	TRBV5-4	TGTGCCAGCAGCTCGACAGGGTTAGACTATGGCTACACCTTC	CASSSTGLDYGYTF
TRBJ2-7	NA	NA	TRBV6-6	TGTGCCAGCACCCCGGACACCGCCTACGAGCAGTACTTC	CASTPDTAYEQYF
TRBJ2-1	TRBD2	NA	TRBV7-3	TGTGCCAGCAGCGTGGGACTAGCGGGAGTAGGTGAGCAGTTCTTC	CASSVGLAGVGEQFF
TRBJ1-2	NA	NA	TRBV2	TGTGCCAGCAGTGAATTCAGGGGCAAGGGTCACTATGGCTACACCTTC	CASSEFRGKGHYGYTF
TRBJ2-1	TRBD2	once	TRBV4-1	TGCGCCAGCAGCCGGGAGCGGGAGTCTACCTTGGACAATGAGCAGTTCTTC	CASSRERESTLDNEQFF
TRBJ2-1	TRBD2	NA	TRBV11-3	TGTGCCAGCAGCCAAGGACTAGCGGGAGAGGGGGGACATGAGCAGTTCTTC	CASSQGLAGEGGHEQFF
TRBJ2-7	TRBD2	NA	TRBV5-1	TGCGCCAGCAAAGTCGGGGAGGGACGCGAGCAGTACTTC	CASKVGEGREQYF
TRBJ2-5	NA	NA	TRBV7-9	TGTGCCAGCAGCCCTTCAAGCGAGACCCAGTACTTC	CASSPSSETQYF
TRBJ2-1	NA	NA	TRBV5-5	TGTGCCAGCAGCTCCGTGGCTACAGATGAGCAGTTCTTC	CASSSVATDEQFF
TRBJ1-1	NA	NA	TRBV7-8	TGTGCCAGCAGCGCACAGGTCGCTGAAGCTTTCTTT	CASSAQVAEAFF
TRBJ2-5	TRBD1	NA	TRBV28	TGTGCCAGCAGCTCTCCTCGGACAGGGCGGGAGACCCAGTACTTC	CASSSPRTGRETQYF
TRBJ2-1	NA	NA	TRBV5-1	TGCGCCAGCAGCTTGGAACCACCGGGGAGTGGGGGGAATGAGCAGTTCTTC	CASSLEPPGSGGNEQFF
TRBJ2-2	TRBD2	NA	TRBV28	TGTGCCAGCAGTTCCTCCTCTAGCGGGAGAGGTGGGGAGCTGTTTTTT	CASSSSSSGRGGELFF
TRBJ2-1	NA	NA	TRBV5-4	TGTGCCAGCAGCTTGGACAGCGGGCCCGCCAATGAGCAGTTCTTC	CASSLDSGPANEQFF
TRBJ2-7	TRBD2	NA	TRBV10-3	TGTGCCATCAGTGGGCCCTCGGGAGCGGGAGGATCCTACGAGCAGTACTTC	CAISGPSGAGGSYEQYF
TRBJ2-5	TRBD1	few	TRBV5-6	TGTGCCAGCAGCTCCCTCCAGGGGGCCGGAGAGACCCAGTACTTC	CASSSLQGAGETQYF
TRBJ1-1	NA	NA	TRBV27	TGTGCCAGCTCGCTGGGGAGTATGAACACCGAAGCTTTCTTT	CASSLGSMNTEAFF
TRBJ2-7	NA	NA	TRBV6-5	TGTGCCAGCAGTTCCCCACCCGGGACTTCCTCCTACGAGCAGTACTTC	CASSSPPGTSSYEQYF
TRBJ1-4	TRBD1	NA	TRBV7-9	TGTGCCAGCAGCTCCATGACAGGGTTTAATGAAAAACTGTTTTTT	CASSSMTGFNEKLFF
TRBJ2-3	TRBD2	NA	TRBV7-9	TGTGCCAGCACCTACGAGGGGCTAGCGGGAGTACATACGCAGTATTTT	CASTYEGLAGVHTQYF
TRBJ1-1	NA	once	TRBV18	TGTGCCAGCTCACCAGGCATGAACACTGAAGCTTTCTTT	CASSPGMNTEAFF
TRBJ1-2	NA	NA	TRBV28	TGTGCCAGCAGTTTTAAACTTGGAGGCCCAGAGGGCTATGGCTACACCTTC	CASSFKLGGPEGYGYTF
TRBJ2-7	NA	NA	TRBV11-2	TGTGCCAGCAGCAGCAGGGTCTACGAGCAGTACTTC	CASSSRVYEQYF
TRBJ2-5	TRBD2	NA	TRBV28	TGTGCCAGCAGCGGCGGGGGGCAGGGACAAGAGACCCAGTACTTC	CASSGGGQGQETQYF
TRBJ1-1	NA	few	TRBV5-6	TGTGCCAGCAGCTTGGGTGCAGGGAGGGCTTTCTTT	CASSLGAGRAFF
TRBJ1-2	NA	NA	TRBV11-3	TGTGCCAGCAGCTTAGATTGGCAGGCGACCTATGGCTACACCTTC	CASSLDWQATYGYTF
TRBJ2-1	TRBD2	NA	TRBV7-2	TGTGCCAGCAGCTTCCCTAGCGGGAGGGCTGGGAATGAGCAGTTCTTC	CASSFPSGRAGNEQFF
TRBJ1-5	TRBD1	NA	TRBV19	TGTGCCAGTACCGGGACAGGGGGGGTCAGCAATCAGCCCCAGCATTTT	CASTGTGGVSNQPQHF
TRBJ2-7	NA	NA	TRBV5-1	TGCGCCAGCAGCCCTGGAGGTACGGTTTTCTACGAGCAGTACTTC	CASSPGGTVFYEQYF
TRBJ2-3	TRBD1	NA	TRBV5-1	TGCGCCAGCAGCCCGACAGGGGTGACAGATACGCAGTATTTT	CASSPTGVTDTQYF
TRBJ2-3	TRBD2	NA	TRBV11-3	TGTGCCAGCAGCCGTCTAGCGGGAGCTGGAGATACGCAGTATTTT	CASSRLAGAGDTQYF
TRBJ1-1	NA	NA	TRBV5-4	TGTGCCAGCAGCTTGGATACGAGCACTGAAGCTTTCTTT	CASSLDTSTEAFF
TRBJ1-2	TRBD1	NA	TRBV9	TGTGCCAGCAGCGCCGGACAGGGGAACTATGGCTACACCTTC	CASSAGQGNYGYTF
TRBJ2-7	TRBD2	once	TRBV7-2	TGTGCCAGCAGCTTAGTAGCGGGAGGGACCTCAAAGCCCTACGAGCAGTACTTC	CASSLVAGGTSKPYEQYF
TRBJ2-1	NA	NA	TRBV4-1	TGCGCCAGCAGCCAAGAGGGTCGGACTATATACAATGAGCAGTTCTTC	CASSQEGRTIYNEQFF